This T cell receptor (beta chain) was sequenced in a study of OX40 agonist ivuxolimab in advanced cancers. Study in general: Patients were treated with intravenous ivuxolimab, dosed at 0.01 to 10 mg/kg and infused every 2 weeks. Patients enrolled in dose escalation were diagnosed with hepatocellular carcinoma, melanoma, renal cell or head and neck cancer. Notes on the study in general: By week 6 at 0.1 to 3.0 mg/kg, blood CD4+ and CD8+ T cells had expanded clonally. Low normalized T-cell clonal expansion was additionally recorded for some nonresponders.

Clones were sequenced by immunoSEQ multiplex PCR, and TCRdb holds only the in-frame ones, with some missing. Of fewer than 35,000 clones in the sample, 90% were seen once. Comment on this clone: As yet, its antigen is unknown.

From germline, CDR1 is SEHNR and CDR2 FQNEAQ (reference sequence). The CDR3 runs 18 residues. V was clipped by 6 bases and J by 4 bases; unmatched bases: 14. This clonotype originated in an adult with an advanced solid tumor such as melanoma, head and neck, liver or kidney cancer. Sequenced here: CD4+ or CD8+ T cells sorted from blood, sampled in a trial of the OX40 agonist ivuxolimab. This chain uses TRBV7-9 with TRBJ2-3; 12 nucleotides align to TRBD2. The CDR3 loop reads CASRGLAGSFNGPDTQYF. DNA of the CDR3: TGTGCCAGCAGAGGACTAGCGGGATCGTTTAATGGTCCAGATACGCAGTATTTT.